This T cell receptor beta chain was obtained from a study of control samples from healthy donors and cancer patients. This clone came up once. CDR1 is ENHRY, CDR2 SYGVKD, per germline. Deletions cut 0 bases from V and 2 bases from J, with 14 bases between. This CDR3 is built from 17 residues. The data were produced by immunoSEQ multiplex PCR, yet TCRdb's version contains in-frame clones alone and is incomplete. This table has about 96,000 clones, approximately 93% appearing once. The sequence came from a man aged 18 to 30 in good health. Sequenced material: blood. This chain connects TRBV10-3 to TRBJ1-5; D gene unclear. The CDR3 DNA is TGTGCCATCAGTGAGTCGATCAGCCTAGCGGGCAATCAGCCCCAGCATTTT. Translated: CAISESISLAGNQPQHF.